The 21 T cell receptor beta chains presented below share a single source sample, sequenced in a study of vaccination and CD4 T cells after COVID-19. The antigens of these receptors remain unknown. Researchers used the Oncomine TCR Beta short-read assay to sequence DNA from cultured CD4+ T cells. TCRdb re-analysed the PCR reads in MiXCR, keeping a single row per CDR3 protein. The sample includes 15,000 to 20,000 distinct CDR3 sequences, over 50% of them seen just once. Treatment of the sample: roughly nine-day PBMC culture with coronavirus spike peptide pools or control peptides (ViraFEST assay). The specimen sequenced was CD4+ T cells from blood, cultured in vitro. The receptors come from a human donor who had recovered from COVID-19.

The chain joins TRBV2 to TRBJ2-5, with D maybe TRBD2 (6 bases). V lost 6 bases and J 7 bases, leaving 15 bases between the germline ends. The germline gives CDR1 SNHLY, CDR2 FYNNEI. The CDR3 extends over 13 amino acids. This CDR3 is CASREGPLGTQYF. For the CDR3, the DNA is TGTGCCAGCAGGGAGGGTCCGCTGGGGACCCAGTACTTC.

The J gene is TRBJ1-1, the V gene TRBV20-1; D ambiguous. V was trimmed by 3 bases and J by 7 bases, leaving 6 bases between them. The length of the CDR3 is 10 residues. Germline CDR1 is DFQATT and CDR2 is SNEGSKA (reference sequence). CDR3 coding DNA: TGCAGTGCTAGGTTGCTTGAAGCTTTCTTT. The encoded protein is CSARLLEAFF.

The J gene is TRBJ1-1, the V gene TRBV28; no reliable D call. This CDR3 contains 12 residues. Germline V lookup: CDR1 MDHEN, CDR2 SYDVKM. V dropped 7 bases and J dropped 5 bases, with 11 bases sitting between them. The CDR3 spells CASIGSSTEAFF. The CDR3 DNA reads TGTGCCAGCATTGGTTCCTCTACTGAAGCTTTCTTT.

The chain combines TRBV20-1 with TRBJ2-5, with 7 bases aligning to TRBD2. The germline CDR1 and CDR2 sequences are DFQATT and SNEGSKA (reference sequence). This CDR3 spans 14 amino acids. J lost 5 bases, V lost 8 bases, and 14 bases had no gene match. The CDR3 here is CSSSKLAVRETQYF. CDR3 DNA sequence: TGCAGTTCTTCCAAGCTAGCGGTAAGGGAGACCCAGTACTTC.

V and J are TRBV9 and TRBJ2-6; D is unresolved. The CDR3 is made up of 14 amino acids. Trimming removed 4 bases at V and 4 bases at J, with 9 bases between. In germline, CDR1 is SGDLS, CDR2 YYNGEE. In DNA form, the CDR3 reads TGTGCCAGCAGCATAGTTTACGGGGCCAACGTCCTGACTTTC. This translates into CASSIVYGANVLTF.

This chain joins TRBV27 and TRBJ1-2; TRBD1 agrees at 9 bases. This CDR3 region has 14 residues. The trim removed 5 bases at V and 11 bases at J, leaving 12 bases unmatched. From germline, CDR1 is MNHEY and CDR2 SMNVEV (reference sequence). The CDR3 sequence is CASSAFGTGSVYTF. The CDR3 DNA follows: TGTGCCAGCAGTGCATTCGGGACAGGGAGTGTTTACACCTTC.

The rearrangement joins TRBV20-1 to TRBJ2-3, with D perhaps TRBD1 (7 bases). With 2 bases removed from V and 2 bases from J, the gap between germline ends came to 14 bases. The CDR3 is made up of 15 amino acids. CDR1 is DFQATT and CDR2 is SNEGSKA in the germline V gene (reference sequence). CDR3 DNA: TGCAGTGCTAGAATGGCGGAGGGGGCCACAGATACGCAGTATTTT. Translated, it gives CSARMAEGATDTQYF.

The V gene is TRBV7-3, the J gene TRBJ1-1; perhaps TRBD1 as D (5 bases). This CDR3 has 15 amino acids. Looked up from germline, CDR1 is SGHTA and CDR2 is FQGTGA. Trimming pared 0 bases from V and 3 bases from J, leaving 11 bases between. The CDR3 here is CASSLTPWGDTEAFF. CDR3 DNA sequence: TGTGCCAGCAGCTTAACGCCATGGGGGGACACTGAAGCTTTCTTT.

V gene TRBV20-1 combines with J gene TRBJ2-1, with TRBD2 matching 9 bases. From germline, CDR1 is DFQATT and CDR2 SNEGSKA (reference sequence). The trim removed 3 bases at V and 3 bases at J, leaving 12 bases unmatched. CDR3 size: 17 residues. Here the CDR3 reads CSARVIAGVSFYNEQFF. CDR3 sequence (DNA): TGCAGTGCTAGGGTCATAGCGGGAGTTAGTTTCTACAATGAGCAGTTCTTC.

This chain links TRBV7-2 with TRBJ2-3, with no clear D. V was clipped by 2 bases and J by 3 bases, with 12 bases between them. Germline-derived CDR1 and CDR2 are SGHTA and FQGNSA. The CDR3 covers 15 residues. CDR3 residues: CASSLLGSMTDTQYF. Written as DNA, the CDR3 is TGTGCCAGCAGCTTACTGGGTTCAATGACAGATACGCAGTATTTT.

The CDR3 region has the DNA TGTGCCAGCAGCATTAGCGGGGGCCCCGCCTACGAGCAGTACTTC. It specifies CASSISGGPAYEQYF. The V gene is TRBV28, the J gene TRBJ2-7, with 9 bases identical to TRBD2. Trimming cost V 6 bases and J 2 bases; bases outside gene matches: 8. This CDR3 is 15 amino acids long. The germline CDR1 and CDR2 sequences are MDHEN and SYDVKM.

This clonotype has a handful of counts. This sequence joins TRBV18 and TRBJ1-2; D may be TRBD1 (5 bases). The CDR3 runs 12 residues. With 3 bases removed from V and 8 bases from J, the gap between germline ends came to 10 bases. The V gene's germline CDR1 is KGHSH and CDR2 LQKENI. CDR3 amino acids: CASSPDRNGYTF. The DNA of the CDR3 is TGTGCCAGCTCACCCGACAGAAACGGCTACACCTTC.

In regard to this clonotype: One end of the junction does not line up with germline, which may come from a read error. V gene TRBV7-6 combines with J gene TRBJ1-1, with D possibly matching TRBD1 (5 bases). The CDR3 is made up of 12 amino acids. From germline, CDR1 is SGHVS and CDR2 FNYEAQ. The CDR3 sequence: CASSLEGTETFF. DNA for the CDR3: TGTGCCAGCAGCTTAGAAGGGACTGAAACTTTCTTT. The entire variable domain, with the rest obtained from reference TRBV7-6 and TRBJ1-1, is as follows: GAGVSQSPRYKVTKRGQDVALRCDPISGHVSLYWYRQALGQGPEFLTYFNYEAQQDKSGLPNDRFSAERPEGSISTLTIQRTEQRDSAMYRCASSLEGTETFFGQGTRLTVV.

This rearrangement joins TRBV24-1 to TRBJ2-4; TRBD2 might be the D (5 bases). With 2 bases removed from V and 3 bases from J, the gap between germline ends came to 10 bases. CDR1 and CDR2 from the germline V gene are KGHDR and SFDVKD. CDR3 length equals 15 residues. DNA for the CDR3: TGTGCCACCAGTGATTCGGGGATAGGCAAAAACATTCAGTACTTC. Protein sequence: CATSDSGIGKNIQYF.

This chain connects TRBV27 to TRBJ2-7, with D perhaps being TRBD1 or TRBD2 (5 bases each). This CDR3 is 16 amino acids long. Trimming took 2 bases from V and 6 from J, leaving 20 bases between them. In germline, CDR1 is MNHEY, CDR2 SMNVEV (reference sequence). The CDR3 sequence is CASSLPGDGEFSEQYF. The CDR3 DNA sequence: TGTGCCAGCAGTTTACCTGGGGACGGGGAGTTCAGCGAGCAGTACTTC.

V is TRBV6-1 and J is TRBJ1-5; D perhaps matches TRBD1 (6 bases). Germline loops: CDR1 MNHNS, CDR2 SASEGT. V lost 6 bases to trimming and J lost 6 bases, with 18 bases between them. This CDR3 has 15 residues. CDR3 nucleotides: TGTGCCAGCAGCCTAGGGGGGGGGTCCATTCAGCCCCAGCATTTT. Its protein product is CASSLGGGSIQPQHF.

This chain links TRBV10-3 with TRBJ1-2; TRBD1 is a possible D gene (6 bases). The CDR3 covers 13 residues. In germline, CDR1 is ENHRY, CDR2 SYGVKD. Trimming pared 0 bases from V and 12 bases from J, leaving 14 bases between. CDR3 nucleotides: TGTGCCATCAGTGAGTCGATTCACAGGGAGGACACCTTC. Amino acids: CAISESIHREDTF.

This clonotype has just one count. This sequence joins TRBV3-1 and TRBJ1-5; D is perhaps TRBD1 (6 bases). Per the germline V gene, CDR1 is LGHDT and CDR2 is YNNKEL (reference sequence). This CDR3 is built from 16 residues. The V end lost 4 bases, the J end lost 5 bases, and 18 bases lay between the germline ends. CDR3 DNA: TGTGCCAGCAGCCCTACAGGCCTACAGGGATATCAGCCCCAGCATTTT. It translates to CASSPTGLQGYQPQHF.

This clonotype was recorded once. V gene TRBV7-2 combines with J gene TRBJ2-3, with 12 bases matching TRBD2. This CDR3 is 16 amino acids long. Germline CDR1 SGHTA, CDR2 FQGNSA. V lost 4 bases to trimming and J lost 5 bases; unmatched junction nucleotides: 7. CDR3 in amino acids: CASSSASGRAIDTQYF. CDR3 sequence (DNA): TGTGCCAGCAGCTCTGCTAGCGGGAGGGCCATAGATACGCAGTATTTT.

The gene calls are TRBV2 and TRBJ2-1; D perhaps matches TRBD1 (6 bases). Germline-derived CDR1 and CDR2 are SNHLY and FYNNEI. V lost 6 bases and J lost 6, with 18 bases in between. The CDR3 is made up of 15 amino acids. CDR3 DNA sequence: TGTGCCAGCAGCTGGGGGCCCCCTCCCGCCAATGAGCAGTTCTTC. Protein product: CASSWGPPPANEQFF.

The chain combines TRBV24-1 with TRBJ1-1; D remains unclear. Trimming shortened V by 10 bases and J by 7 bases, and 12 bases separated the two germline ends. This CDR3 region has 11 residues. Germline CDR1 reads KGHDR; CDR2 reads SFDVKD. DNA of the CDR3: TGTGCCACTACAGAACGGGGTGAAGCTTTCTTT. As protein: CATTERGEAFF.